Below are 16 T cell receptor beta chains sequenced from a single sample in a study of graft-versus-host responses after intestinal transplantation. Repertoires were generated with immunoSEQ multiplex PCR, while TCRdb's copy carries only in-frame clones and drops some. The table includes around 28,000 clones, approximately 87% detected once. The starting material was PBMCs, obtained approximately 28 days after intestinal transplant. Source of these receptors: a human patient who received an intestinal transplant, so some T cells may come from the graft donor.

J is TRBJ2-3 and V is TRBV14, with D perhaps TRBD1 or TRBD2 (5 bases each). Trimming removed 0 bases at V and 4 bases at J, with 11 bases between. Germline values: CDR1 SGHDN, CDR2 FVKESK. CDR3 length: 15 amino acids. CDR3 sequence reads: CASSQEWGFADTQYF. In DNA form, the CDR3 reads TGTGCCAGCAGCCAAGAATGGGGGTTCGCAGATACGCAGTATTTT. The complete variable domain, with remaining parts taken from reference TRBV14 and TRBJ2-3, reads EAGVTQFPSHSVIEKGQTVTLRCDPISGHDNLYWYRRVMGKEIKFLLHFVKESKQDESGMPNNRFLAERTGGTYSTLKVQPAELEDSGVYFCASSQEWGFADTQYFGPGTRLTVL.

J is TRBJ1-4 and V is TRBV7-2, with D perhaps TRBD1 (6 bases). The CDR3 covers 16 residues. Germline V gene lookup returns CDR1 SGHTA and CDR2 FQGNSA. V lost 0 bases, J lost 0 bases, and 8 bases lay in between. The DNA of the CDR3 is TGTGCCAGCAGCTTAGCAGGGGGGCCAACTAATGAAAAACTGTTTTTT. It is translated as CASSLAGGPTNEKLFF.

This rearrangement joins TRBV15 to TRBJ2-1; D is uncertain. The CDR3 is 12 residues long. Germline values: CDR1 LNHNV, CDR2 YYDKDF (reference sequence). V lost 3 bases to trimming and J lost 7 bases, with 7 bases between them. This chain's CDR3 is CATSSLWNEQFF. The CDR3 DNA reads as TGTGCCACCAGCAGCCTTTGGAATGAGCAGTTCTTC. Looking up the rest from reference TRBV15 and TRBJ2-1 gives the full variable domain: DAMVIQNPRYQVTQFGKPVTLSCSQTLNHNVMYWYQQKSSQAPKLLFHYYDKDFNNEADTPDNFQSRRPNTSFCFLDIRSPGLGDTAMYLCATSSLWNEQFFGPGTRLTVL.

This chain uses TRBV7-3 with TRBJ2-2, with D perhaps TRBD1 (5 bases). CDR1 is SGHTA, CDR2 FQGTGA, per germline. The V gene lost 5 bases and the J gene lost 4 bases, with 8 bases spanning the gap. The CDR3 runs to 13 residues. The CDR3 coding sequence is TGTGCCAGCAGCGAGGACATCACCGGGGAGCTGTTTTTT. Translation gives CASSEDITGELFF.

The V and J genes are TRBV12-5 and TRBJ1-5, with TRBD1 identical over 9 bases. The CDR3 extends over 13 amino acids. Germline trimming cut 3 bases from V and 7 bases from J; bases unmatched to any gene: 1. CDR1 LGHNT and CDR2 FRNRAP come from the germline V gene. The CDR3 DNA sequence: TGTGCTAGTGGTTTTGGACAGGGGCAGCCCCAGCATTTT. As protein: CASGFGQGQPQHF.

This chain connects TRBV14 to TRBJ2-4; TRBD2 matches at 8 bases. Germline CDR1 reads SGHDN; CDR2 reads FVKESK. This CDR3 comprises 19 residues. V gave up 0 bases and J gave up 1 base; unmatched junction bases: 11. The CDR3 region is CASSQDGRGVPLAKNIQYF. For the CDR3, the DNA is TGTGCCAGCAGCCAAGATGGGCGGGGGGTCCCCTTGGCCAAAAACATTCAGTACTTC.

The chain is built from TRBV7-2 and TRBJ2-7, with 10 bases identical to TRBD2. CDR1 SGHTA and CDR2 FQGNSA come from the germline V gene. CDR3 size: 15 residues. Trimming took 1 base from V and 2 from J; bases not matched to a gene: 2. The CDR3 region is CASSLELAGAYEQYF. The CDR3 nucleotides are TGTGCCAGCAGCTTAGAGCTAGCGGGGGCCTACGAGCAGTACTTC.

The CDR3 is CASPQGDTQYF. As DNA, the CDR3 is TGTGCTAGCCCTCAGGGAGATACGCAGTATTTT. The chain carries TRBV12-5 and TRBJ2-3; D is perhaps TRBD1 (5 bases). This CDR3 contains 11 residues. V lost 9 bases and J 5 bases, leaving 9 bases between the germline ends. Germline loops: CDR1 LGHNT, CDR2 FRNRAP.

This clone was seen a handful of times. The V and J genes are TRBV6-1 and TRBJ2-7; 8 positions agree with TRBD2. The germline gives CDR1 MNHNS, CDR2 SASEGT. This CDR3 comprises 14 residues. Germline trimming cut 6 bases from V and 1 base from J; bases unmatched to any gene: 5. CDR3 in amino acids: CASSPIAGSYEQYF. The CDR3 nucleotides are TGTGCCAGCAGCCCTATAGCGGGGTCCTACGAGCAGTACTTC.

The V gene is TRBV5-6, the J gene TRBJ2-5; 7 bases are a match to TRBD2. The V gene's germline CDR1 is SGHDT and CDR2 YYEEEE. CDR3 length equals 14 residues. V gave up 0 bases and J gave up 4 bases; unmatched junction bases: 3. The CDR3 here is CASSLAGGGETQYF. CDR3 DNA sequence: TGTGCCAGCAGCTTGGCTGGCGGGGGAGAGACCCAGTACTTC.

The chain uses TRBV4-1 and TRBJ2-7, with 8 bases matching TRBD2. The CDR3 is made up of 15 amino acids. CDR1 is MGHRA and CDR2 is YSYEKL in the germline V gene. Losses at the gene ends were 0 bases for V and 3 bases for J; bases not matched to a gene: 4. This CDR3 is CASSQDKGLGYEQYF. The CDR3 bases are TGCGCCAGCAGCCAAGATAAGGGACTAGGCTACGAGCAGTACTTC.

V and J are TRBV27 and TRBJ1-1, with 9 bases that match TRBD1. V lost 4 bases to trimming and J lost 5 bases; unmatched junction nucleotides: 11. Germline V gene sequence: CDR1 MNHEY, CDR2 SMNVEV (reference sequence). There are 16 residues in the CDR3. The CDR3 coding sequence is TGTGCCAGCAGTTCTCCATCCGGACAGGGGCGGACTGAAGCTTTCTTT. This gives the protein CASSSPSGQGRTEAFF.

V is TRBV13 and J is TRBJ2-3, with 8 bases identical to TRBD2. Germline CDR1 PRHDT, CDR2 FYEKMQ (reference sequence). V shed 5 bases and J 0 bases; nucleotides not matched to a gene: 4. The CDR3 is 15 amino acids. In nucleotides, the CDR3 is TGTGCCAGCAGCCCCCCTAGCGGGAGCACAGATACGCAGTATTTT. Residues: CASSPPSGSTDTQYF.

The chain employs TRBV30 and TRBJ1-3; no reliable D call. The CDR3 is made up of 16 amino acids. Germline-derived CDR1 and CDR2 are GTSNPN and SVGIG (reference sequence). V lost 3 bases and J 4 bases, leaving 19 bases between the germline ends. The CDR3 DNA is TGTGCCTGGAGAACGAAGCCAAGCAGTGGGGGAAACACCATATATTTT. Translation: CAWRTKPSSGGNTIYF.

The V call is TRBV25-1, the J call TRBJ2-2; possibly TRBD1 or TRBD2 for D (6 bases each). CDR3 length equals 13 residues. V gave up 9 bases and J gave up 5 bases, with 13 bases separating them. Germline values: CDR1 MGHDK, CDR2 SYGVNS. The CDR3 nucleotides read TGTGCCAGTTGGGGGGCCGAGACCGGGGAGCTGTTTTTT. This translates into CASWGAETGELFF. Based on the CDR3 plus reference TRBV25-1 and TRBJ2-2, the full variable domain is EADIYQTPRYLVIGTGKKITLECSQTMGHDKMYWYQQDPGMELHLIHYSYGVNSTEKGDLSSESTVSRIRTEHFPLTLESARPSHTSQYLCASWGAETGELFFGEGSRLTVL.

The CDR3 region has the DNA TGTGCCAGCAGCCAAGGACCCCGGGACAGGGGACCACGCGACTATGGCTACACCTTC. Its protein product is CASSQGPRDRGPRDYGYTF. This chain links TRBV4-2 with TRBJ1-2, with 10 bases lining up with TRBD1. This CDR3 comprises 19 residues. Trimming cost V 1 base and J 3 bases; bases outside gene matches: 14. Germline V gene data show CDR1 as LGHNA and CDR2 as YNFKEQ.